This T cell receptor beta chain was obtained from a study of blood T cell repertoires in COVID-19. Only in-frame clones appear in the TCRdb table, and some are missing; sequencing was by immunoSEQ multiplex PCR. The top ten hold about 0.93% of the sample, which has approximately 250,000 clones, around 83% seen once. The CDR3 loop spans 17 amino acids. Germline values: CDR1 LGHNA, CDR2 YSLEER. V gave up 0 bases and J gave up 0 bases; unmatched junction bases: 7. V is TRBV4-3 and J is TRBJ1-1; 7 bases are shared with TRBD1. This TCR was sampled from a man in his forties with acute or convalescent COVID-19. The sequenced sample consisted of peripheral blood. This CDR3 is CASSQDETGIMNTEAFF. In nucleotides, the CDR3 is TGCGCCAGCAGCCAAGATGAGACAGGGATCATGAACACTGAAGCTTTCTTT.